Listed below are T cell receptor beta chains from one sample, sequenced in a study of cytomegalovirus exposure and HLA in healthy donors. The assay was immunoSEQ multiplex PCR, and TCRdb's table has in-frame clones only and misses some. Its listing shows 100,000 to 150,000 clones. The specimen was PBMCs. These TCRs come from a man in his forties or fifties in good health and CMV-seronegative. The conserved cysteine and the conserved F or W are not part of the CDR3 here. Fields, in order: CDR3 protein, J gene, V gene, CDR3 length.

CDR3: SVNGRKSDTEAF
J: TRBJ1-1
V: TRBV29-1
length: 12

CDR3: ASSSPGQGFSETQY
J: TRBJ2-5
V: TRBV5-5
length: 14

CDR3: ASSFAGVSGANVLT
J: TRBJ2-6
V: TRBV5-4
length: 14

CDR3: ASSIREGLVGETQY
J: TRBJ2-5
V: TRBV6-6
length: 14

CDR3: AWKGASGRSYEQY
J: TRBJ2-7
V: TRBV30
length: 13

CDR3: ASSDSASGQY
J: TRBJ2-7
V: TRBV6-1
length: 10

CDR3: ASSPPSGSISYNEQF
J: TRBJ2-1
V: TRBV4-1
length: 15

CDR3: ASSPGAGGVGTEAF
J: TRBJ1-1
V: TRBV18
length: 14

CDR3: ASSPRSGLTDTQY
J: TRBJ2-3
V: TRBV9
length: 13

CDR3: ASSPRGMNTEAF
J: TRBJ1-1
V: TRBV7-2
length: 12

CDR3: ASSAGTGTLDGYT
J: TRBJ1-2
V: TRBV6-1
length: 13

CDR3: ASSDGEVQLAF
J: TRBJ1-1
V: TRBV6-1
length: 11

CDR3: ASSPSSGGIRVSYT
J: TRBJ1-2
V: TRBV28
length: 14

CDR3: ASSPRAGVGRNEQF
J: TRBJ2-1
V: TRBV28
length: 14

CDR3: AWSSVVEQY
J: TRBJ2-7
V: TRBV30
length: 9

CDR3: ASSQTTPRSGANVLT
J: TRBJ2-6
V: TRBV4-3
length: 15

CDR3: ASSLAGQMNTEAF
J: TRBJ1-1
V: TRBV7-9
length: 13

CDR3: ATSRDGQGPGITDTQY
J: TRBJ2-3
V: TRBV15
length: 16

CDR3: ASRASGKGTDTQY
J: TRBJ2-3
V: TRBV2
length: 13

CDR3: ASSLVLLKDNEQF
J: TRBJ2-1
V: TRBV7-9
length: 13

CDR3: ASSFRGGRGYNEQF
J: TRBJ2-1
V: TRBV11-3
length: 14

CDR3: AISESTAGANVLT
J: TRBJ2-6
V: TRBV10-3
length: 13

CDR3: ASTSGGQGNEKLF
J: TRBJ1-4
V: TRBV28
length: 13

CDR3: ASSRDTSGLGETQY
J: TRBJ2-5
V: TRBV7-2
length: 14

CDR3: ASRENRDGANVLT
J: TRBJ2-6
V: TRBV6-1
length: 13

CDR3: ASSPSESTGELF
J: TRBJ2-2
V: TRBV9
length: 12

CDR3: ANPQWRQGCTYEQY
J: TRBJ2-7
V: TRBV21-1
length: 14

CDR3: ASSESFRSSRGYT
J: TRBJ1-2
V: TRBV2
length: 13

CDR3: ASGDSGRARYEQY
J: TRBJ2-7
V: TRBV7-9
length: 13

CDR3: ASSSPGTSAQETQY
J: TRBJ2-5
V: TRBV7-8
length: 14

CDR3: ASSQRDRGKDTQY
J: TRBJ2-3
V: TRBV11-3
length: 13

CDR3: ASSLTGNEQY
J: TRBJ2-7
V: TRBV5-1
length: 10

CDR3: ASSPRTSMGDTQY
J: TRBJ2-3
V: TRBV5-1
length: 13

CDR3: ASSLEQPTEAF
J: TRBJ1-1
V: TRBV11-3
length: 11

CDR3: ASTDRANQPQH
J: TRBJ1-5
V: TRBV11-3
length: 11

CDR3: ASSLAGSPYEQY
J: TRBJ2-7
V: TRBV5-4
length: 12

CDR3: ASSFGVRNTEAF
J: TRBJ1-1
V: TRBV6-6
length: 12

CDR3: ASSSDRNEQF
J: TRBJ2-1
V: TRBV7-2
length: 10

CDR3: ASSLSPTYEQY
J: TRBJ2-7
V: TRBV7-9
length: 11

CDR3: ASQDSGGNNSPLH
J: TRBJ1-6
V: TRBV2
length: 13

CDR3: ASSILTGGSGSYNEQF
J: TRBJ2-1
V: TRBV19
length: 16

CDR3: ASSGLATDTQY
J: TRBJ2-3
V: TRBV9
length: 11

CDR3: ASSSGETYEQY
J: TRBJ2-7
V: TRBV5-4
length: 11

CDR3: ASSSAWRFNEQF
J: TRBJ2-1
V: TRBV5-6
length: 12

CDR3: ASSPDTNTEAF
J: TRBJ1-1
V: TRBV5-1
length: 11

CDR3: ASRGQGPEKLF
J: TRBJ1-4
V: TRBV6-6
length: 11

CDR3: ASSLGASYEQY
J: TRBJ2-7
V: TRBV5-4
length: 11

CDR3: ASSTDRVETQY
J: TRBJ2-5
V: TRBV6-1
length: 11

CDR3: SVPGLAGRF
J: TRBJ2-1
V: TRBV29-1
length: 9

CDR3: ASSEGTLGQGARVNEQF
J: TRBJ2-1
V: TRBV6-1
length: 17

CDR3: ASCNQQGADTQY
J: TRBJ2-3
V: TRBV6-1
length: 12

CDR3: ASSTPTNEQY
J: TRBJ2-7
V: TRBV19
length: 10

CDR3: AISEEPGAIHEQY
J: .
V: TRBV10-3
length: 13

CDR3: ASRSGTGFFRANTEAF
J: TRBJ1-1
V: TRBV5-6
length: 16

CDR3: ASSFIRGHIQY
J: TRBJ2-4
V: TRBV27
length: 11

CDR3: ASSRTGGVTDTQY
J: TRBJ2-3
V: TRBV6-1
length: 13

CDR3: ASSGTGGTEAF
J: TRBJ1-1
V: TRBV18
length: 11

CDR3: ASSLGQGKTTNEKLF
J: TRBJ1-4
V: TRBV5-5
length: 15

CDR3: ASSVSGGSQPQH
J: TRBJ1-5
V: TRBV25-1
length: 12